The 21 T cell receptor beta chains in this list originate from one sample, sequenced in a study of human T cells and chemical hapten exposure. Time point specified: patch test 1, 2 weeks after DPC sensitization. This sample's treatment: therapeutic diphenylcyclopropenone sensitization with weekly scalp DPC. MiXCR, applied by TCRdb to the RACE reads, yields one record per CDR3 protein. The sample lists tens of thousands of distinct CDR3 sequences, 9.3% occurring once. Material: whole blood, obtained in connection with sensitization to the hapten diphenylcyclopropenone (DPC). The receptors come from a woman aged 35 to 49 with alopecia areata. Some clones in this sample may be carry-over from other donors' samples.

V is TRBV4-2 and J is TRBJ2-5; D might be TRBD2 (5 bases). Germline V CDR1 and CDR2: LGHNA, YNFKEQ. V dropped 1 base and J dropped 5 bases, with 8 bases sitting between them. The CDR3 totals 13 residues. The CDR3 DNA reads TGTGCCAGCAGCCAAGTCGGCGGGGAGACCCAGTACTTC. Its protein is CASSQVGGETQYF.

A few counts support this clonotype. The V call is TRBV9, the J call TRBJ1-1; no reliable D call. The CDR3 spans 14 residues. Trimming removed 3 bases at V and 11 bases at J, with 20 bases between. Germline V gives CDR1 SGDLS, CDR2 YYNGEE. CDR3 DNA: TGTGCCAGCAGCGCTGAGGGCCCCCGAAATGGGGCTTTCTTT. Translating it yields CASSAEGPRNGAFF.

This clonotype was seen ten or more times. The chain uses TRBV29-1 and TRBJ2-2; D is perhaps TRBD2 (5 bases). The V gene's germline CDR1 is SQVTM and CDR2 ANQGSEA. The CDR3 runs 14 residues. V was clipped by 0 bases and J by 8 bases, with 13 bases between them. DNA for the CDR3: TGCAGCGTTGAAGAGAGTAGCGCACCGGGGGAGCTGTTTTTT. Translating gives CSVEESSAPGELFF.

This clonotype was seen repeatedly, ten times or more. The chain links TRBV2 to TRBJ2-2; 10 bases map to TRBD1. CDR1 is SNHLY, CDR2 FYNNEI, per germline. V dropped 6 bases and J dropped 5; count of bases not matched to a gene: 6. CDR3 length equals 15 residues. The CDR3 loop is CASRSGTGETGELFF. The CDR3 region has the DNA TGTGCCAGCAGGTCCGGGACAGGGGAAACCGGGGAGCTGTTTTTT.

The V gene is TRBV7-8, the J gene TRBJ2-3, with D unresolved. Germline CDR1 SGHVS, CDR2 FQNEAQ. The CDR3 contains 15 residues. V dropped 4 bases and J dropped 6 bases, with 17 bases sitting between them. The CDR3 sequence: CASSSSLGGMDTQYF. CDR3 DNA sequence: TGTGCCAGCAGCTCGAGCCTGGGTGGTATGGATACGCAGTATTTT.

This clonotype has ten or more counts. The CDR3 DNA sequence: TGTGCCAGCTGCACAGGGACCGGGGAGCTGTTTTTT. This translates into CASCTGTGELFF. The chain links TRBV28 to TRBJ2-2; tentatively, D is TRBD1 (6 bases). The germline V gene encodes CDR1 MDHEN and CDR2 SYDVKM. The CDR3 covers 12 residues. V was clipped by 8 bases and J by 5 bases, with 9 bases between them.

The chain joins TRBV24-1 to TRBJ2-1, with TRBD2 matching over 9 bases. V was clipped by 6 bases and J by 7 bases; unmatched bases: 15. Germline V CDR1 and CDR2: KGHDR, SFDVKD. This CDR3 has 17 residues. The CDR3 bases are TGTGCCACCAGTTCTCCTACCGCGGGGGGGCCTGGGAATGAGCAGTTCTTC. Its protein product is CATSSPTAGGPGNEQFF.

This rearrangement joins TRBV5-1 to TRBJ2-1; TRBD2 matches at 11 bases. Per the germline V gene, CDR1 is SGHRS and CDR2 is YFSETQ. Trimming at V came to 6 bases and at J to 0 bases, leaving 5 bases not matched to a gene. The CDR3 spans 16 residues. CDR3 bases: TGCGCCAGCAACCCACTAGCGGGGGCCTCCTACAATGAGCAGTTCTTC. This encodes CASNPLAGASYNEQFF.

There are a few counts of this clonotype. The CDR3 nucleotides read TGCGCCAGCAGCCCCGGATATACCTACGAGCAGTACTTC. It encodes CASSPGYTYEQYF. The chain joins TRBV5-1 to TRBJ2-7; no firm D call. Per germline, CDR1 SGHRS and CDR2 YFSETQ. The V end was cut by 4 bases, the J end by 2 bases, with 10 bases between. This CDR3 is 13 amino acids long. The complete variable domain, with remaining parts taken from reference TRBV5-1 and TRBJ2-7, reads KAGVTQTPRYLIKTRGQQVTLSCSPISGHRSVSWYQQTPGQGLQFLFEYFSETQRNKGNFPGRFSGRQFSNSRSEMNVSTLELGDSALYLCASSPGYTYEQYFGPGTRLTVT.

The V and J genes are TRBV6-2 or TRBV6-3 and TRBJ1-6, with 7 bases lining up with TRBD1. Per germline, CDR1 MNHEY and CDR2 SVGEGT. This CDR3 has 15 amino acids. Trimming took 5 bases from V and 10 from J; bases not matched to a gene: 11. CDR3 in amino acids: CASSTQGQVPSPLHF. The DNA for the CDR3 is TGTGCCAGCAGTACCCAAGGACAGGTGCCATCACCCCTCCACTTT.

The chain carries TRBV4-1 and TRBJ1-4; 8 nucleotides match TRBD1. This CDR3 is 14 amino acids long. Unmatched junction bases numbered 4, after V lost 2 bases and J lost 8 bases. The V gene's germline CDR1 is MGHRA and CDR2 YSYEKL. CDR3 loop: CASSQSTGEEKLFF. CDR3 coding DNA: TGCGCCAGCAGCCAATCGACAGGGGAGGAAAAACTGTTTTTT.

The sample holds many counts of this clonotype. The gene calls are TRBV18 and TRBJ1-1, with D maybe TRBD1 (5 bases). Germline CDR1 KGHSH, CDR2 LQKENI. The CDR3 has 16 residues. The V end lost 6 bases, the J end lost 1 base, and 18 bases lay between the germline ends. The CDR3, as DNA: TGTGCCAGCTCGCCCATCAACAGGATAGAGAACACTGAAGCTTTCTTT. It is translated as CASSPINRIENTEAFF.

This chain links TRBV20-1 with TRBJ2-3; D uncertain. This CDR3 has 12 amino acids. Looked up from germline, CDR1 is DFQATT and CDR2 is SNEGSKA (reference sequence). Trimming pared 6 bases from V and 1 base from J, leaving 8 bases between. The CDR3 spells CSATDGTDTQYF. In DNA form, the CDR3 reads TGCAGTGCAACAGACGGCACAGATACGCAGTATTTT.

This clonotype was seen ten or more times. V usage is TRBV12-5 and J usage is TRBJ2-4; TRBD2 is a possible D gene (5 bases). The CDR3 sequence is 13 residues long. The germline gives CDR1 LGHNT, CDR2 FRNRAP. Deletions cut 1 base from V and 6 bases from J, with 7 bases between. The CDR3 is CASGLEAGNIQYF. The DNA for the CDR3 is TGTGCTAGTGGTTTGGAGGCGGGAAACATTCAGTACTTC.

This clonotype was observed at least ten times. The rearrangement links TRBV11-3 to TRBJ2-1, with TRBD1 identical over 7 bases. Germline V gene lookup returns CDR1 SGHNT and CDR2 YENEEA. This CDR3 spans 14 amino acids. J gave up 7 bases and V 7 bases, and 10 bases lay outside the gene matches. CDR3 nucleotide sequence: TGTGCCAGCACCCATCGGACAGGCGGAAATGAGCAGTTCTTC. It specifies CASTHRTGGNEQFF.

A remark on this clonotype: This sequence may be a read error, since a much larger clone differs from it by one base. The rearrangement joins TRBV3-1 to TRBJ2-1; 10 bases fit TRBD2. The germline gives CDR1 LGHDT, CDR2 YNNKEL (reference sequence). The length of the CDR3 is 18 residues. CDR3: CASNQRLAGVLSYNEQFF. The CDR3 DNA is TGTGCCAGCAACCAAAGGCTAGCGGGGGTCCTCTCCTACAATGAGCAGTTCTTC.

This clonotype appeared many times. The rearrangement uses TRBV12-3 or TRBV12-4 and TRBJ1-6; 12 bases line up with TRBD1. V trimming: 5 bases; J trimming: 1 base; junction bases outside the gene matches: 18. This CDR3 contains 22 residues. CDR3 sequence reads: CASSGGQGAQKREGSYNSPLHF. CDR3 nucleotide sequence: TGTGCCAGCAGTGGGGGACAGGGGGCGCAAAAACGCGAAGGTTCCTATAATTCACCCCTCCACTTT.

This clonotype has ten or more counts. The CDR3 spells CASSPDRGPTDTQYF. As DNA, the CDR3 is TGTGCCAGCAGCCCTGACAGGGGGCCCACAGATACGCAGTATTTT. The rearrangement links TRBV7-9 to TRBJ2-3; 10 nucleotides line up with TRBD1. The CDR3 runs to 15 residues. Germline V gene data show CDR1 as SEHNR and CDR2 as FQNEAQ (reference sequence). Trimming removed 5 bases from V and 2 bases from J; junction bases left unmatched: 4.

This clonotype was detected many times. The rearrangement joins TRBV27 to TRBJ2-7, with D hard to call. CDR3 size: 15 residues. Trimming shortened V by 3 bases and J by 2 bases, and 14 bases separated the two germline ends. CDR1 is MNHEY and CDR2 is SMNVEV in the germline V gene (reference sequence). CDR3 protein: CASSLWVGAAYEQYF. In DNA form, the CDR3 reads TGTGCCAGCAGTTTGTGGGTTGGCGCCGCCTACGAGCAGTACTTC.

This clonotype appeared many times. The chain uses TRBV11-2 and TRBJ1-5; D is undetermined. Trimming removed 5 bases from V and 4 bases from J, with 12 bases in between. Germline-derived CDR1 and CDR2 are SGHAT and FQNNGV. The CDR3 extends over 14 amino acids. DNA for the CDR3: TGTGCCAGCAGCATGCAAGGCCCGAATCAGCCCCAGCATTTT. Protein product: CASSMQGPNQPQHF.

This clonotype was counted many times. The chain employs TRBV6-6 and TRBJ1-1; D perhaps matches TRBD1 (5 bases). V was shortened by 0 bases and J by 3 bases, with 17 bases between the two germline ends. The CDR3 consists of 17 residues. The germline V gene encodes CDR1 MNHNY and CDR2 SVGAGI (reference sequence). CDR3 sequence: CASSYSILGGKDTEAFF. The CDR3 region has the DNA TGTGCCAGCAGTTACTCGATTCTTGGGGGGAAGGACACTGAAGCTTTCTTT.